The 30 T cell receptor beta chains below come from one sample, sequenced in a study of T-cell memory formation after mild COVID-19 (dated by TCRdb to about 2021). Library prep was done by 5' RACE. Instrument used: Illumina NovaSeq 6000. TCRdb cleaned the public reads at Q25 with fastp, built clones with MiXCR and kept in-frame beta chains. Entries are consolidated by CDR3 protein sequence, retaining the most common genes and DNA. The sample records 470,000 or so distinct CDR3 sequences, about 18% of which are singletons. The ten top clones hold 12% of the sample. Sequenced sample: PBMCs or a T cell subset sorted from them (not recorded which). Every receptor here comes from an adult woman who had mild COVID-19 (a few samples of this study predate the infection). The sample titles of this study are shuffled in the database, so cell type and time point are left out; the donor was told from shared clones.

V and J are TRBV12-3 or TRBV12-4 and TRBJ1-2; TRBD1 agrees at 7 bases. The V segment lost 5 bases and the J segment 3 bases; nucleotides outside the gene matches: 3. CDR3 length: 13 amino acids. Here the CDR3 DNA reads TGTGCCAGCAGTCGAGGACAGGACTATGGCTACACCTTC. Protein product: CASSRGQDYGYTF.

In this sample, this clonotype turned up a few times. This rearrangement joins TRBV4-2 to TRBJ1-1; TRBD1 is a possible D gene (5 bases). V was clipped by 1 base and J by 4 bases, with 7 bases between them. The CDR3 contains 13 residues. Germline-derived CDR1 and CDR2 are LGHNA and YNFKEQ. The CDR3 DNA reads as TGTGCCAGCAGCCAAGGGCAGGGCACTGAAGCTTTCTTT. It encodes CASSQGQGTEAFF.

This sequence joins TRBV5-1 and TRBJ2-1; 15 bases are shared with TRBD2. The CDR3 totals 20 residues. The junction had 13 bases not matched to a gene; V was cut back by 4 bases and J by 2 bases. CDR1 and CDR2 from the germline V gene are SGHRS and YFSETQ. The CDR3 is CASSPGTSGGSWAAYNEQFF. Here the CDR3 DNA reads TGCGCCAGCAGCCCGGGGACTAGCGGGGGGTCGTGGGCGGCCTACAATGAGCAGTTCTTC.

This clonotype was counted ten times or more. J is TRBJ2-5 and V is TRBV7-2, with D tentatively TRBD2 (5 bases). CDR3 length: 13 amino acids. V was cut by 5 bases and J by 5 bases, with 12 bases left in between. The germline V gene encodes CDR1 SGHTA and CDR2 FQGNSA. The CDR3 sequence: CASSPAGVETQYF. DNA for the CDR3: TGTGCCAGCAGCCCAGCCGGGGTGGAGACCCAGTACTTC.

The chain links TRBV7-8 to TRBJ1-5, with D unresolved. The CDR3 covers 14 residues. Trimming removed 0 bases at V and 7 bases at J, with 10 bases between. The V gene's germline CDR1 is SGHVS and CDR2 FQNEAQ. CDR3 amino acids: CASSLAGSGQPQHF. As DNA, the CDR3 is TGTGCCAGCAGCTTAGCTGGGTCGGGACAGCCCCAGCATTTT.

The CDR3 here is CASSLSYPRDSQETQYF. The CDR3 DNA reads TGTGCCAGCAGCTTATCCTACCCCCGGGACAGCCAAGAGACCCAGTACTTC. V and J are TRBV7-8 and TRBJ2-5, with 7 nucleotides matching TRBD1. The CDR3 consists of 17 residues. V gave up 2 bases and J gave up 1 base; unmatched junction bases: 10. CDR1 is SGHVS and CDR2 is FQNEAQ in the germline V gene.

This chain links TRBV5-1 with TRBJ2-7, with 9 bases that match TRBD2. This CDR3 comprises 14 residues. CDR1 is SGHRS and CDR2 is YFSETQ in the germline V gene. The V segment lost 5 bases and the J segment 2 bases; nucleotides outside the gene matches: 5. The CDR3, as DNA: TGCGCCAGCAGGACCGGGACTAGCCCCTACGAGCAGTACTTC. Its translation: CASRTGTSPYEQYF.

J is TRBJ2-7 and V is TRBV29-1; 8 bases are shared with TRBD1. Germline V gives CDR1 SQVTM, CDR2 ANQGSEA. CDR3 length equals 13 residues. V was clipped by 2 bases and J by 1 base; unmatched bases: 1. The CDR3: CSVEWTGSYEQYF. The CDR3 DNA reads as TGCAGCGTTGAATGGACAGGGTCCTACGAGCAGTACTTC.

This chain joins TRBV29-1 and TRBJ2-5, with 8 bases aligning to TRBD2. Germline V CDR1 and CDR2: SQVTM, ANQGSEA. The length of the CDR3 is 13 residues. The V and J ends lost 5 bases and 2 bases, in that order; junction bases with no gene match: 4. The CDR3 here is CSVRGGTQETQYF. CDR3 coding DNA: TGCAGCGTTCGGGGGGGGACACAAGAGACCCAGTACTTC.

The chain joins TRBV6-5 to TRBJ2-6, with TRBD2 identical over 8 bases. The CDR3 length is 16 residues. The germline CDR1 and CDR2 sequences are MNHEY and SVGAGI. The V and J ends lost 10 bases and 0 bases, in that order; junction bases with no gene match: 8. In DNA, the CDR3 is TGTGCCATCGGGGGGGCGGAACCCTCTGGGGCCAACGTCCTGACTTTC. Translation: CAIGGAEPSGANVLTF.

This chain's CDR3 is CASRAGRMNTEAFF. CDR3 coding DNA: TGTGCCAGCAGAGCGGGCAGGATGAACACTGAAGCTTTCTTT. The chain joins TRBV2 to TRBJ1-1; D unclear. Trimming took off 6 bases at V and 0 bases at J, with 11 bases between the two ends. In germline, CDR1 is SNHLY, CDR2 FYNNEI. CDR3 length: 14 residues.

The chain recombines TRBV5-6 with TRBJ2-5; D perhaps matches TRBD2 (6 bases). The CDR3 sequence is 16 residues long. Trimming took off 0 bases at V and 1 base at J, with 13 bases between the two ends. CDR1 SGHDT and CDR2 YYEEEE come from the germline V gene. The DNA for the CDR3 is TGTGCCAGCAGCTTGGTGGGGGGAGTGGGCCAAGAGACCCAGTACTTC. As protein: CASSLVGGVGQETQYF.

The gene calls are TRBV12-3 or TRBV12-4 and TRBJ2-3, with TRBD2 matching 13 bases. The CDR3 extends over 16 amino acids. V lost 7 bases and J lost 3; bases outside the gene matches: 7. DNA for the CDR3: TGTGCCAGCACCCCAGTACTAGCGGGGGGGACAGATACGCAGTATTTT. Translating it yields CASTPVLAGGTDTQYF.

This clonotype was detected only a few times. This chain joins TRBV25-1 and TRBJ1-1, with D tentatively TRBD1 (5 bases). V shed 8 bases and J shed 8 bases, with 21 bases lying between them. In germline, CDR1 is MGHDK, CDR2 SYGVNS. The CDR3 consists of 14 residues. The CDR3 bases are TGTGCCAGCCGAGTCCGGGACGGCGGGGGGGAAGCTTTCTTT. Translated, it gives CASRVRDGGGEAFF.

This clonotype was counted a few times. This sequence joins TRBV5-5 and TRBJ2-7, with TRBD2 as a possible D gene (6 bases). The germline V gene encodes CDR1 SGHKS and CDR2 YYEKEE (reference sequence). The CDR3 length is 13 residues. Trimming cost V 4 bases and J 6 bases, with 14 bases left between them. The CDR3, as DNA: TGTGCCAGCAGCGCGGGGTCATCCGGCGAGCAGTACTTC. Its translation: CASSAGSSGEQYF. Using reference TRBV5-5 and TRBJ2-7 for the parts outside the CDR3, the full variable domain is DAGVTQSPTHLIKTRGQQVTLRCSPISGHKSVSWYQQVLGQGPQFIFQYYEKEERGRGNFPDRFSARQFPNYSSELNVNALLLGDSALYLCASSAGSSGEQYFGPGTRLTVT.

This clonotype was observed a few times. The genes are TRBV7-9 and TRBJ2-1; 10 bases map to TRBD1. The CDR3 runs 12 residues. Germline CDR1 SEHNR, CDR2 FQNEAQ (reference sequence). V shed 10 bases, J shed 7 bases, and the junction held 4 bases outside the gene matches. In DNA, the CDR3 is TGTGCCACAGGACAGGGGGGTAATGAGCAGTTCTTC. As protein: CATGQGGNEQFF. The full variable domain, with the rest looked up from reference TRBV7-9 and TRBJ2-1, is DTGVSQNPRHKITKRGQNVTFRCDPISEHNRLYWYRQTLGQGPEFLTYFQNEAQLEKSRLLSDRFSAERPKGSFSTLEIQRTEQGDSAMYLCATGQGGNEQFFGPGTRLTVL.

This chain links TRBV24-1 with TRBJ2-1; TRBD2 agrees at 13 bases. The trim removed 3 bases at V and 4 bases at J, leaving 5 bases unmatched. Germline CDR1 and CDR2: KGHDR and SFDVKD. The CDR3 consists of 17 residues. CDR3 DNA sequence: TGTGCCACCAGTGATGGACTAGCGGGAGCCGAATACAATGAGCAGTTCTTC. Amino acid sequence: CATSDGLAGAEYNEQFF.

This clonotype was seen ten or more times. The chain couples TRBV7-2 to TRBJ2-1; D gene uncertain. The CDR3 totals 15 residues. V dropped 1 base and J dropped 0 bases, with 7 bases sitting between them. The germline V gene encodes CDR1 SGHTA and CDR2 FQGNSA. This CDR3 reads CASSLDYTSYNEQFF. CDR3 bases: TGTGCCAGCAGCTTAGACTATACCTCCTACAATGAGCAGTTCTTC.

V and J are TRBV3-1 and TRBJ1-1; tentatively, D is TRBD1 (6 bases). Germline V CDR1 and CDR2: LGHDT, YNNKEL (reference sequence). V lost 2 bases, J lost 5 bases, and 15 bases lay in between. The CDR3 runs to 15 residues. CDR3 bases: TGTGCCAGCAGCCAACTACAGGGATCGTGGACTGAAGCTTTCTTT. This gives the protein CASSQLQGSWTEAFF.

This clonotype showed up just a few times. The rearrangement links TRBV4-3 to TRBJ1-1, with 11 positions matching TRBD1. The CDR3 runs 18 residues. Germline values: CDR1 LGHNA, CDR2 YSLEER. Trimming at V came to 0 bases and at J to 0 bases, leaving 6 bases not matched to a gene. The CDR3 protein is CASSQDWTGGTMNTEAFF. CDR3 coding DNA: TGCGCCAGCAGCCAAGATTGGACAGGGGGCACTATGAACACTGAAGCTTTCTTT.

The gene calls are TRBV29-1 and TRBJ1-2; perhaps TRBD1 as D (5 bases). CDR3 length: 13 amino acids. Trimming pared 1 base from V and 7 bases from J, leaving 13 bases between. In germline, CDR1 is SQVTM, CDR2 ANQGSEA. CDR3 DNA: TGCAGCGTTGAAGGCGGCAGGGAAGGTGGCTACACCTTC. It codes for CSVEGGREGGYTF.

This clonotype was recorded a few times. The V and J genes are TRBV12-3 or TRBV12-4 and TRBJ2-7; unclear D gene. The CDR3 totals 13 residues. V dropped 5 bases and J dropped 3 bases, with 11 bases sitting between them. CDR3 region: CASSADTRYEQYF. The CDR3, as DNA: TGTGCCAGCAGTGCCGACACGCGCTACGAGCAGTACTTC.

The table lists this clonotype with a few counts. This may be a read error: a much more frequent sequence differs by one nucleotide. The genes are TRBV7-9 and TRBJ2-7; D is unresolved. This CDR3 region has 11 residues. Trimming left V 5 bases short and J 3 bases short, with 5 bases between. Germline CDR1 SEHNR, CDR2 FQNEAQ (reference sequence). CDR3 DNA sequence: TGTGCCAGCAGCCAATACTACGAGCAGTACTTC. It yields the protein CASSQYYEQYF.

The chain uses TRBV9 and TRBJ2-5; D gene unclear. The germline gives CDR1 SGDLS, CDR2 YYNGEE. This CDR3 has 15 amino acids. The ends were cut back, 1 base at V and 3 bases at J, with 13 bases in the middle. CDR3 in DNA: TGTGCCAGCAGCGTAACGATGAGCCGGGAAGAGACCCAGTACTTC. Translation: CASSVTMSREETQYF.

This clonotype was recorded a few times. The genes are TRBV11-2 and TRBJ2-1; no clear D. Trimming removed 5 bases at V and 8 bases at J, with 13 bases between. Per the germline V gene, CDR1 is SGHAT and CDR2 is FQNNGV. The CDR3 runs 13 residues. The CDR3 bases are TGTGCCAGCAGCCGATTTGAGTGGGATGAGCAGTTCTTC. Translation gives CASSRFEWDEQFF.

This clonotype was observed a handful of times. J is TRBJ2-1 and V is TRBV20-1, with TRBD2 matching over 11 bases. This CDR3 comprises 16 residues. The junction had 13 bases not matched to a gene; V was cut back by 4 bases and J by 8 bases. The germline V gene has CDR1 DFQATT and CDR2 SNEGSKA (reference sequence). The CDR3: CSATSGGPKGVDEQFF. The CDR3 DNA reads TGCAGTGCTACTAGCGGGGGGCCCAAAGGGGTCGATGAGCAGTTCTTC.

The chain links TRBV24-1 to TRBJ2-2; TRBD2 agrees at 7 bases. Germline V CDR1 and CDR2: KGHDR, SFDVKD. The ends lost 2 bases at V and 4 bases at J; junction bases unmatched: 6. This CDR3 has 16 amino acids. Written as DNA, the CDR3 is TGTGCCACCAGTGATTGGACTAGAAAGGGCACCGGGGAGCTGTTTTTT. Protein product: CATSDWTRKGTGELFF.

This chain connects TRBV7-9 to TRBJ1-1; D is possibly TRBD1 (5 bases). The V and J ends lost 7 bases and 0 bases respectively, with 24 bases between them. The germline gives CDR1 SEHNR, CDR2 FQNEAQ (reference sequence). The CDR3 has 18 residues. DNA for the CDR3: TGTGCCAGCAAAGATACCCGGGGGATAACTGGGGTGAACACTGAAGCTTTCTTT. Translation gives CASKDTRGITGVNTEAFF.

This clonotype was observed a few times. This chain links TRBV11-1 with TRBJ2-4, with D possibly TRBD2 on 5 matching bases. Germline lookup yields CDR1 SGHAT and CDR2 FQDESV (reference sequence). There are 20 residues in the CDR3. With 5 bases removed from V and 3 bases from J, the gap between germline ends came to 29 bases. CDR3 region: CASSGSVDYDGTNNKNIQYF. In DNA form, the CDR3 reads TGTGCCAGCAGCGGCTCAGTCGACTATGACGGAACCAACAACAAAAACATTCAGTACTTC. Filled out from reference TRBV11-1 and TRBJ2-4, the complete variable domain reads EAEVAQSPRYKITEKSQAVAFWCDPISGHATLYWYRQILGQGPELLVQFQDESVVDDSQLPKDRFSAERLKGVDSTLKIQPAELGDSAMYLCASSGSVDYDGTNNKNIQYFGAGTRLSVL.

This clonotype has only a few counts. The V call is TRBV7-9, the J call TRBJ2-3, with D maybe TRBD2 (5 bases). The germline V and J ends were trimmed by 4 bases and 5 bases, with 13 bases remaining between them. CDR3 length: 14 amino acids. The germline CDR1 and CDR2 sequences are SEHNR and FQNEAQ (reference sequence). The CDR3 loop reads CASSSTSREDTQYF. As DNA, the CDR3 is TGTGCCAGCAGCTCGACCTCGAGGGAAGATACGCAGTATTTT.